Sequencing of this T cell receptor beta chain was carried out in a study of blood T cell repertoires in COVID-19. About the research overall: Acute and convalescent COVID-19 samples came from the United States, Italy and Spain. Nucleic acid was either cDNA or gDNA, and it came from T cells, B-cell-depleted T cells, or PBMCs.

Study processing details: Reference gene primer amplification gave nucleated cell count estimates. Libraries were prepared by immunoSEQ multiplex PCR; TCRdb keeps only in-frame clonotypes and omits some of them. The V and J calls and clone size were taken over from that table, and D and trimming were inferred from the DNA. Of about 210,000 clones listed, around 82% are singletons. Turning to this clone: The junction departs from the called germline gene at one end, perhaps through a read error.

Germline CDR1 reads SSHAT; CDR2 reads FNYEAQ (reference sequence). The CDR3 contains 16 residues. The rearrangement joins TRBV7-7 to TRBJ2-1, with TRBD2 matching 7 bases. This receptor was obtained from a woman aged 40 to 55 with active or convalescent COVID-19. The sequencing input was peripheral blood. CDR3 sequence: CASSLDLAEPYNEQFF. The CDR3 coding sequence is TGTGCTAGCAGCTTAGACCTAGCGGAGCCCTACAATGAGCAGTTCTTC.